This T cell receptor (beta chain) came from a study of shared clonotypes between healthy human individuals. CD4+ cells yielded CD45RA+ naive and CD45RA-negative memory subsets. The study, taken as a whole, reports: Measured sharing among donors was expected to vary with sequencing depth.

As for this clone: The target antigen is unknown.

There are 17 residues in the CDR3. Germline-derived CDR1 and CDR2 are SEHNR and FQNEAQ (reference sequence). V lost 1 base and J 0 bases, leaving 13 bases between the germline ends. A deep-level run was used for the assay. Clones were read by immunoSEQ multiplex PCR, and TCRdb kept only the in-frame ones, dropping some. Here the sample spans roughly 170,000 clones, about 66% being singletons. The receptor comes from a man aged 25 to 40 in good health. This chain uses TRBV7-9 with TRBJ2-1, with TRBD2 as a possible D gene (6 bases). Sequencing was performed on memory CD4+ T cells sorted from blood. Stated subset: CD45RA-negative fraction. CDR3 nucleotides: TGTGCCAGCAGCTTAGATCGAGCGGGCCGCTCCTACAATGAGCAGTTCTTC. Encoded protein: CASSLDRAGRSYNEQFF.